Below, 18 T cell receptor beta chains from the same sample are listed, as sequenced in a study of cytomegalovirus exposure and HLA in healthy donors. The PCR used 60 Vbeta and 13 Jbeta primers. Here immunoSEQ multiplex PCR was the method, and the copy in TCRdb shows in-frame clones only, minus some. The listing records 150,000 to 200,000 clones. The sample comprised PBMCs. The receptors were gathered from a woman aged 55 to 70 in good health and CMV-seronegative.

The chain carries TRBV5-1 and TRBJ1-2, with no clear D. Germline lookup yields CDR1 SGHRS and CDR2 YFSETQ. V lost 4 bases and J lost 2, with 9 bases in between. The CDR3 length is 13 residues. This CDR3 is CASSLTVNYGYTF. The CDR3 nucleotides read TGCGCCAGCAGCCTAACAGTGAACTATGGCTACACCTTC.

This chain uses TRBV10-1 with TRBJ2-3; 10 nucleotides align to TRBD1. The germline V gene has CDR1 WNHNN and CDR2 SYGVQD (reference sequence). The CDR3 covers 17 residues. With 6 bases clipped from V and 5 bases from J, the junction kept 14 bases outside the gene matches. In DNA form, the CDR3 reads TGCGCCAGCAGCGCCTACTCCGGGACAGGGGCGGGAGATACGCAGTATTTT. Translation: CASSAYSGTGAGDTQYF.

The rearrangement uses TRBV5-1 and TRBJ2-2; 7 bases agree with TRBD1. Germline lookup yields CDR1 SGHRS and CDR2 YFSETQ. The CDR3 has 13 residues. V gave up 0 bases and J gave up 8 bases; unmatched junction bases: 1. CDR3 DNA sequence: TGCGCCAGCAGCTTGGAGGGACAGGGGGAGCTGTTTTTT. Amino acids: CASSLEGQGELFF. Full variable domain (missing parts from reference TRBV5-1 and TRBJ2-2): KAGVTQTPRYLIKTRGQQVTLSCSPISGHRSVSWYQQTPGQGLQFLFEYFSETQRNKGNFPGRFSGRQFSNSRSEMNVSTLELGDSALYLCASSLEGQGELFFGEGSRLTVL.

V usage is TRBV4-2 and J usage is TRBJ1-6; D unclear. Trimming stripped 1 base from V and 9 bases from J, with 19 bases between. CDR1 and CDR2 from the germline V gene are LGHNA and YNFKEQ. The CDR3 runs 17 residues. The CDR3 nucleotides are TGTGCCAGCAGCCAAGGAGACACCCGAACTGGGTTTTCACCCCTCCACTTT. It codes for CASSQGDTRTGFSPLHF.

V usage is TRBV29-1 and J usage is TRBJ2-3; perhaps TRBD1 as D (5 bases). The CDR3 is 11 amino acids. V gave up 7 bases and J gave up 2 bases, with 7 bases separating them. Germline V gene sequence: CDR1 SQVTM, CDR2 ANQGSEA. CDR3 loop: CSETVTDTQYF. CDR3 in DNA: TGCAGCGAGACAGTCACAGATACGCAGTATTTT.

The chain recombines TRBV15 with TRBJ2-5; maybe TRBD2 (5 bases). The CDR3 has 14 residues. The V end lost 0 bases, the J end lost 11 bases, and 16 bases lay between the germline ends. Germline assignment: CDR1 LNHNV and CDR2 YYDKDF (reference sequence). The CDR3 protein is CATSRDGAYGEQYF. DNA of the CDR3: TGTGCCACCAGCAGAGATGGAGCCTATGGGGAGCAGTACTTC.

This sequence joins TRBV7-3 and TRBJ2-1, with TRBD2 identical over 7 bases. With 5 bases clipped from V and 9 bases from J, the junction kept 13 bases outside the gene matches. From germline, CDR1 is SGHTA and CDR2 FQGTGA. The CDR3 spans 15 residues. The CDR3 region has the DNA TGTGCCAGCAGCCCTCAAGCGGGATTCCACGGTGAGCAGTTCTTC. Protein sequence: CASSPQAGFHGEQFF.

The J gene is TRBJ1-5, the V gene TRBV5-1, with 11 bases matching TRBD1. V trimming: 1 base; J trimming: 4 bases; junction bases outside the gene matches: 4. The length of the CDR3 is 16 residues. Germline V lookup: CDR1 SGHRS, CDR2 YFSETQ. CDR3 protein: CASSLLGTGGNQPQHF. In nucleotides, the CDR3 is TGCGCCAGCAGCTTGCTCGGGACAGGGGGGAATCAGCCCCAGCATTTT. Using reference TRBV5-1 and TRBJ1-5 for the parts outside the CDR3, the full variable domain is KAGVTQTPRYLIKTRGQQVTLSCSPISGHRSVSWYQQTPGQGLQFLFEYFSETQRNKGNFPGRFSGRQFSNSRSEMNVSTLELGDSALYLCASSLLGTGGNQPQHFGDGTRLSIL.

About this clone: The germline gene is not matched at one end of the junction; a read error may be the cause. In DNA form, the CDR3 reads TGTGCCAGCTCGCGTAAGAACCCCGGGGAGCTGTTTTTT. Translating gives CASSRKNPGELFF. V gene TRBV18 combines with J gene TRBJ2-2; no clear D gene. The CDR3 runs to 13 residues. Germline loops: CDR1 KGHSH, CDR2 LQKENI.

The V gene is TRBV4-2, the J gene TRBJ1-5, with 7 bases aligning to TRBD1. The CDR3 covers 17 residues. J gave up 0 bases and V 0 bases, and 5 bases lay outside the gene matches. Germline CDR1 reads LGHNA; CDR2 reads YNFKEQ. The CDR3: CASSQDVRTGSNQPQHF. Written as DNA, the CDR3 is TGTGCCAGCAGCCAAGATGTCCGGACAGGTAGCAATCAGCCCCAGCATTTT.

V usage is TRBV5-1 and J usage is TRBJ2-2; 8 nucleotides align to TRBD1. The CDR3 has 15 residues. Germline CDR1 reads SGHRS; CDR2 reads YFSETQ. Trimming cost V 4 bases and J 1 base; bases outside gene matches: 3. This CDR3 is CASSEQGVNTGELFF. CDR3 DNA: TGCGCCAGCAGCGAACAGGGGGTGAACACCGGGGAGCTGTTTTTT.

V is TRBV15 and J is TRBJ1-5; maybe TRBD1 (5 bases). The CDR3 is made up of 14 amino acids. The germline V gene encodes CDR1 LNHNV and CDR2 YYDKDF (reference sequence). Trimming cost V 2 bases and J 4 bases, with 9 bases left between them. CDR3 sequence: CATSRQGENQPQHF. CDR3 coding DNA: TGTGCCACCAGCAGACAGGGTGAGAATCAGCCCCAGCATTTT.

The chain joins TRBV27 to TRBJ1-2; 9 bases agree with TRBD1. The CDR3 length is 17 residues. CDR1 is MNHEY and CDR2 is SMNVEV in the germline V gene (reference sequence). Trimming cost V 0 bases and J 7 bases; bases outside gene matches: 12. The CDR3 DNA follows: TGTGCCAGCAGTTTATCTCTTCGGGGGACAGGGAAGTCTGGCTACACCTTC. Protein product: CASSLSLRGTGKSGYTF.

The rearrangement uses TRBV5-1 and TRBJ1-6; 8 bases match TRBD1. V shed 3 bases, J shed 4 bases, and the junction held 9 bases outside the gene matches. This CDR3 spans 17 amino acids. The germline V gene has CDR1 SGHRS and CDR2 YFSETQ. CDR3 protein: CASSYGQGGPYNSPLHF. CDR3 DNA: TGCGCCAGCAGCTACGGACAGGGTGGACCGTATAATTCACCCCTCCACTTT.

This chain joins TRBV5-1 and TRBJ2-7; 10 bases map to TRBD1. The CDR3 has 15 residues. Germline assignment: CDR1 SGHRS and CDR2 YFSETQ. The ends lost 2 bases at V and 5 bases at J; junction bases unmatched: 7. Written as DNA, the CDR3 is TGCGCCAGCAGCTTACCGGGACAGGGGAGGGACGAGCAGTACTTC. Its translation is CASSLPGQGRDEQYF.

CDR3 amino acids: CASSLSQGPWGYTF. The CDR3 DNA sequence: TGCGCCAGCAGCTTGAGTCAGGGCCCTTGGGGCTACACCTTC. The J gene is TRBJ1-2, the V gene TRBV5-1, with a tentative D call TRBD1 (5 bases). Looked up from germline, CDR1 is SGHRS and CDR2 is YFSETQ. The CDR3 spans 14 residues. V was shortened by 1 base and J by 8 bases, with 15 bases between the two germline ends.

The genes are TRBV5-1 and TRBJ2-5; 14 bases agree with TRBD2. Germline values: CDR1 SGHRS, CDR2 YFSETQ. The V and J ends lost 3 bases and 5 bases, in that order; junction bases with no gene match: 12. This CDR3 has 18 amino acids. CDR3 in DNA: TGCGCCAGCAGCTGGACTAGCGGGGGGCTTCCGTCCCTTGAGACCCAGTACTTC. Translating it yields CASSWTSGGLPSLETQYF.

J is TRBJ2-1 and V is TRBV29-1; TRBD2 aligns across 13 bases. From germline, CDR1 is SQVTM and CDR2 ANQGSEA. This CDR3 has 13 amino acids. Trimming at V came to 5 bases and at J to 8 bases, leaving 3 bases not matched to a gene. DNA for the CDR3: TGCAGCGTTACTAGCGGGAGGGCCGATGAGCAGTTCTTC. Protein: CSVTSGRADEQFF.